This T cell receptor beta chain derives from a study of blood T cell repertoires in COVID-19. Trimming removed 4 bases from V and 0 bases from J, with 8 bases in between. CDR1 and CDR2 from the germline V gene are LGHDT and YNNKEL (reference sequence). The CDR3 is 14 amino acids. Using immunoSEQ multiplex PCR, the repertoire was profiled, and TCRdb retains in-frame clones only, with some absent. Of roughly 340,000 clones in the sample, roughly 90% are singletons; the top ten hold about 2.9%. The receptor was derived from a young woman with COVID-19, enrolled during active disease. The V gene is TRBV3-1 (or the pseudogene TRBV3-2), the J gene TRBJ2-3; possibly TRBD1 for D (6 bases). Sequenced material: peripheral blood. CDR3 in amino acids: CASSLDSSTDTQYF. CDR3 nucleotides: TGTGCCAGCAGCCTGGACAGCAGCACAGATACGCAGTATTTT.